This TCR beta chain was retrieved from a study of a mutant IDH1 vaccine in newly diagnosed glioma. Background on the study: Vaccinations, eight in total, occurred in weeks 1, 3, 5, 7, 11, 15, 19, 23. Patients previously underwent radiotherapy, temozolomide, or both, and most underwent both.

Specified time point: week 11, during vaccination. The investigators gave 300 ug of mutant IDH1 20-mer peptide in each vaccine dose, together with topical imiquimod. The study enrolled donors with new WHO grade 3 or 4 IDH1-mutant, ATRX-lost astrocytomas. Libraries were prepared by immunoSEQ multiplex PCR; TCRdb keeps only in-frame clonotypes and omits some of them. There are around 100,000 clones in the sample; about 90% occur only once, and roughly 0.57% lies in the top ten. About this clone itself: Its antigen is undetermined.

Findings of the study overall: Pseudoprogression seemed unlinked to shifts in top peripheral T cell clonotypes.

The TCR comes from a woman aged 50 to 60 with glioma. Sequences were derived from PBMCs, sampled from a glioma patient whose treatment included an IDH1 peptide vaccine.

CDR3 nucleotides: TGCGCCAGCAGTGAAGGGACAGGGTTAAACACCGGGGAGCTGTTTTTT. Translated, it gives CASSEGTGLNTGELFF. This chain joins TRBV10-1 and TRBJ2-2; 9 positions match TRBD1. CDR3 length: 16 amino acids. The germline V gene has CDR1 WNHNN and CDR2 SYGVQD (reference sequence). V trimming: 3 bases; J trimming: 2 bases; junction bases outside the gene matches: 4.